This TCR beta chain was sequenced during a study of T cells in Graves' hyperthyroidism and ophthalmopathy. Study-level information: The initial diagnosis was the point when peripheral blood was collected, ahead of any treatment. Study-wide points: Blood also contained most expanded thyroid clonotypes above 0.001.

Unmatched junction bases numbered 8, after V lost 5 bases and J lost 0 bases. Germline CDR1 reads MDHEN; CDR2 reads SYDVKM. The CDR3 has 16 residues. Hyperthyroidism, newly diagnosed and lasting under 2 months, affected patients aged 18 to 65. Based on clinical symptoms, serum thyroxine and TRAb, thyroid ultrasound and orbital computed tomography, diagnoses were reached. TCR beta CDR3 sequences were amplified from RNA transcripts. RT-PCR in the first round (using the HTBI primer set) targeted the TCR CDR3. TCRdb re-called the multiplex PCR reads through MiXCR, storing one row per CDR3 protein. Of around 600,000 distinct CDR3 sequences in the sample, 15% to 18% were seen once. This clonotype was observed many times. The antigen remains undetermined.

The sequence was obtained from a young woman with Graves' hyperthyroidism. Sequencing was done on a sample of blood. This chain uses TRBV28 with TRBJ2-3, with 7 positions matching TRBD2. The CDR3 is CASSPGTMPSTDTQYF. CDR3 sequence (DNA): TGTGCCAGCAGTCCCGGGACTATGCCTAGCACAGATACGCAGTATTTT.